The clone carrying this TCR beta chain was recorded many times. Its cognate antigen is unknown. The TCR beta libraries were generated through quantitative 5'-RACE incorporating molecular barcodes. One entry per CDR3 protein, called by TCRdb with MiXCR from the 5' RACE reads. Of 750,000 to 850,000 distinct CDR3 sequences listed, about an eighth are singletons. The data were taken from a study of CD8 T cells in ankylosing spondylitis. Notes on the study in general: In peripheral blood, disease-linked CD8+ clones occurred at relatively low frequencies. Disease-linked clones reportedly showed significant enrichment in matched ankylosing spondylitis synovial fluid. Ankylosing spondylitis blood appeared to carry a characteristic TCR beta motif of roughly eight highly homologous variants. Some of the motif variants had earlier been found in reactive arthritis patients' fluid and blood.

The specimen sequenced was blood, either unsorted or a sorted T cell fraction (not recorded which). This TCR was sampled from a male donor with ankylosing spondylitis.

The chain's CDR3 is CTLKEGGVATDTQYF. The CDR3 DNA follows: TGCACCCTAAAGGAGGGAGGAGTAGCCACAGATACGCAGTATTTT. The chain has TRBV20-1 and TRBJ2-3, with D maybe TRBD2 (6 bases). The germline V gene encodes CDR1 DFQATT and CDR2 SNEGSKA (reference sequence). This CDR3 has 15 residues.